Listed below are T cell receptor beta chains from one sample, sequenced in a study of cytomegalovirus exposure and HLA in healthy donors. TCRdb's table, derived via immunoSEQ multiplex PCR, lists solely in-frame clones and lacks some. The sample yields 150,000 to 200,000 clones, over 70% seen once. Sequenced: PBMCs. These receptors all stem from a male donor in good health and CMV-seropositive. Both conserved end residues are part of each CDR3. The D gene is left open where the match is weak. The size of a clone is reported for some rows only, either as once, few or many, or as a class for expanded clones.

J gene | clone size | V gene | D gene | CDR3 protein | CDR3 DNA
TRBJ2-3 | once | TRBV9 | - | CASSVGDGGWTDTQYF | TGTGCCAGCAGCGTAGGGGATGGGGGGTGGACAGATACGCAGTATTTT
TRBJ1-2 | once | TRBV29-1 | - | CSVGGWQLSGYTF | TGCAGCGTCGGGGGTTGGCAGTTGAGTGGCTACACCTTC
TRBJ1-2 | few | TRBV2 | TRBD1 | CASSRSTGTYGYTF | TGTGCCAGCAGCCGATCGACAGGGACCTATGGCTACACCTTC
TRBJ2-5 | - | TRBV28 | TRBD1 | CASSLFGQGQETQYF | TGTGCCAGCAGCCTTTTTGGACAGGGGCAAGAGACCCAGTACTTC
TRBJ1-1 | - | TRBV7-8 | TRBD1 | CASSPGQGGTEAFF | TGTGCCAGCAGCCCCGGACAGGGCGGCACTGAAGCTTTCTTT
TRBJ1-1 | - | TRBV7-2 | - | CASSLYTGEAFF | TGTGCCAGCAGCCTCTACACAGGGGAAGCTTTCTTT
TRBJ2-3 | - | TRBV10-3 | - | CAISESLGGTQYF | TGTGCCATCAGTGAGTCTCTTGGCGGTACGCAGTATTTT
TRBJ1-2 | - | TRBV4-2 | TRBD1 | CASSLSPGTDDGYTF | TGTGCCAGCAGCCTTTCCCCAGGGACAGACGATGGCTACACCTTC
TRBJ2-2 | - | TRBV29-1 | TRBD1 | CSVDGGQGRTGELFF | TGCAGCGTTGACGGGGGACAGGGTAGAACCGGGGAGCTGTTTTTT
TRBJ1-2 | few | TRBV20-1 | TRBD1 | CSARAGGGYTF | TGCAGTGCTAGAGCAGGGGGCGGCTACACCTTC
TRBJ2-2 | - | TRBV4-1 | - | CASSQEKGYTGELFF | TGCGCCAGCAGCCAAGAGAAGGGGTACACCGGGGAGCTGTTTTTT
TRBJ2-1 | - | TRBV11-2 | TRBD1 | CASSTGGGSYNEQFF | TGTGCCAGCAGCACAGGGGGCGGCTCCTACAATGAGCAGTTCTTC
TRBJ2-5 | - | TRBV15 | - | CATSTPGGTQYF | TGTGCCACCAGCACCCCCGGCGGGACCCAGTACTTC
TRBJ2-7 | - | TRBV7-9 | TRBD1 | CASSSGTGPYEQYF | TGTGCCAGCAGCAGCGGGACAGGGCCCTACGAGCAGTACTTC